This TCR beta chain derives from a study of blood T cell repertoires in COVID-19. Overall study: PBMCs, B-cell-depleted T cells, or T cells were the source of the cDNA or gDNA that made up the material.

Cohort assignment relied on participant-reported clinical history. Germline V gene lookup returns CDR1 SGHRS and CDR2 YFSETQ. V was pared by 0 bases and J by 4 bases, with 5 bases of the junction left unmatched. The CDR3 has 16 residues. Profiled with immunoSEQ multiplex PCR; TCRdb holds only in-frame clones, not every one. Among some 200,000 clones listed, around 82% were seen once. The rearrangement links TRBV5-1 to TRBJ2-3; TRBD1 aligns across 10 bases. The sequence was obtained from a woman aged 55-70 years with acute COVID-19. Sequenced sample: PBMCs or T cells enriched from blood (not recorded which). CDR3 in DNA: TGCGCCAGCAGCTTGGTGCGACAGGGGGCGGCAGATACGCAGTATTTT. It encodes CASSLVRQGAADTQYF.